This TCR beta chain was sequenced during a study of T cell responses to AZD1222 COVID-19 vaccine. The V gene end was trimmed by 1 base and the J gene end by 10 bases; junction bases not matched to a gene: 2. CDR1 is SEHNR and CDR2 is FQNEAQ in the germline V gene (reference sequence). This CDR3 is built from 15 residues. TCRdb's table, derived via immunoSEQ multiplex PCR, lists solely in-frame clones and lacks some. The profile covers roughly 150,000 clones, with around nine tenths appearing a single time and more than 5% taken by the ten largest. Findings and caveats of the study: Baseline seropositivity characterized only a handful of AZD1222 recipients. The reported proportion of spike-specific TCRs targeting unmutated variant regions was nearly half. Donors, mostly white British, included more females; clonal diversity was possibly underestimated. Receipt of two AZD1222 doses was followed by a rise in Spike-specific TCR breadth and depth.

Remarks on this clone: Its antigen is unknown.

J is TRBJ2-1 and V is TRBV7-9; 15 positions agree with TRBD2. The specimen was peripheral blood, collected on day 0 of AZD1222 vaccination. This sequence was found in an adult in good health. The DNA for the CDR3 is TGTGCCAGCAGCTTAGGGGGGACTAGCGGGAGGGAGCAGTTCTTC. Translation gives CASSLGGTSGREQFF.